These T cell receptor beta chains were read from a single sample in a study of blood T cell repertoires in COVID-19. Method: immunoSEQ multiplex PCR; TCRdb's copy keeps in-frame clones and lacks some. The sample holds about 150,000 clones, around 85% seen once. Material: peripheral blood. The receptors derive from a human donor in a cohort sampled during active COVID-19. The CDR3 runs from the conserved cysteine through the conserved F or W. The D gene is left open where the match is weak. Where a row states a size, it is once, few, many or the class of an expanded clone; other rows omit it.

V gene: TRBV6-6
D gene: -
clone size: -
J gene: TRBJ2-7
CDR3 protein: CASSPAEGAQIYEQYF
CDR3 DNA: TGTGCCAGCAGCCCCGCGGAGGGGGCCCAAATCTACGAGCAGTACTTC

V gene: TRBV3-1/TRBV3-2
D gene: TRBD1
clone size: -
J gene: TRBJ1-3
CDR3 protein: CASSQTGAGNTIYF
CDR3 DNA: TGTGCCAGCAGCCAGACAGGGGCTGGAAACACCATATATTTT

V gene: TRBV4-3
D gene: TRBD2
clone size: -
J gene: TRBJ2-1
CDR3 protein: CASSPTSGGAGVFNEQFF
CDR3 DNA: TGCGCCAGCAGCCCGACTAGCGGGGGGGCCGGGGTCTTCAATGAGCAGTTCTTC

V gene: TRBV6-5
D gene: TRBD1
clone size: few
J gene: TRBJ1-4
CDR3 protein: CASSLSTGMNEKLFF
CDR3 DNA: TGTGCCAGCAGCCTTTCGACAGGGATGAATGAAAAACTGTTTTTT

V gene: TRBV6-1
D gene: TRBD2
clone size: -
J gene: TRBJ2-1
CDR3 protein: CASSESGGAIVNEQFF
CDR3 DNA: TGTGCCAGCAGTGAATCGGGGGGTGCGATAGTTAATGAGCAGTTCTTC

V gene: TRBV7-2
D gene: TRBD2
clone size: -
J gene: TRBJ2-1
CDR3 protein: CASSLEGGRVDNEQFF
CDR3 DNA: TGTGCCAGCAGCTTAGAGGGCGGGAGGGTTGACAATGAGCAGTTCTTC

V gene: TRBV6-5
D gene: TRBD2
clone size: -
J gene: TRBJ2-3
CDR3 protein: CASSYSRLAGVGTQYF
CDR3 DNA: TGTGCCAGCAGTTACTCGAGACTAGCGGGAGTGGGTACGCAGTATTTT

V gene: TRBV19
D gene: -
clone size: -
J gene: TRBJ1-2
CDR3 protein: CASSILSDNYGYTF
CDR3 DNA: TGTGCCAGTAGTATCCTATCTGATAACTATGGCTACACCTTC

V gene: TRBV19
D gene: TRBD1
clone size: -
J gene: TRBJ2-7
CDR3 protein: CASSRDRDPYEQYF
CDR3 DNA: TGTGCCAGTAGTAGGGACAGGGATCCCTACGAGCAGTACTTC

V gene: TRBV5-1
D gene: TRBD1
clone size: -
J gene: TRBJ1-1
CDR3 protein: CASSVDRGPGTEAFF
CDR3 DNA: TGCGCCAGCAGCGTTGACAGGGGGCCGGGGACTGAAGCTTTCTTT

V gene: TRBV5-6
D gene: TRBD1
clone size: -
J gene: TRBJ1-6
CDR3 protein: CASSLDRTGVASPLHF
CDR3 DNA: TGTGCCAGCAGCTTGGACCGGACAGGTGTTGCTTCACCCCTCCACTTT

V gene: TRBV10-1
D gene: -
clone size: once
J gene: TRBJ2-5
CDR3 protein: CASSAAPGLQETQYF
CDR3 DNA: TGCGCCAGCAGTGCTGCGCCAGGATTACAAGAGACCCAGTACTTC

V gene: TRBV7-7
D gene: TRBD2
clone size: -
J gene: TRBJ2-5
CDR3 protein: CASSLELAGTQYF
CDR3 DNA: TGTGCCAGCAGCTTAGAACTAGCGGGGACCCAGTACTTC

V gene: TRBV28
D gene: TRBD1
clone size: -
J gene: TRBJ2-7
CDR3 protein: CASSFAVGQGDDEQYF
CDR3 DNA: TGTGCCAGCAGTTTTGCAGTCGGACAGGGGGACGACGAGCAGTACTTC

V gene: TRBV2
D gene: -
clone size: -
J gene: TRBJ2-1
CDR3 protein: CASPGYNEQFF
CDR3 DNA: TGTGCCAGCCCGGGCTACAATGAGCAGTTCTTC

V gene: TRBV28
D gene: -
clone size: -
J gene: TRBJ2-7
CDR3 protein: CASSFRGVQSYEQYF
CDR3 DNA: TGTGCCAGCAGTTTCAGGGGGGTCCAATCCTACGAGCAGTACTTC